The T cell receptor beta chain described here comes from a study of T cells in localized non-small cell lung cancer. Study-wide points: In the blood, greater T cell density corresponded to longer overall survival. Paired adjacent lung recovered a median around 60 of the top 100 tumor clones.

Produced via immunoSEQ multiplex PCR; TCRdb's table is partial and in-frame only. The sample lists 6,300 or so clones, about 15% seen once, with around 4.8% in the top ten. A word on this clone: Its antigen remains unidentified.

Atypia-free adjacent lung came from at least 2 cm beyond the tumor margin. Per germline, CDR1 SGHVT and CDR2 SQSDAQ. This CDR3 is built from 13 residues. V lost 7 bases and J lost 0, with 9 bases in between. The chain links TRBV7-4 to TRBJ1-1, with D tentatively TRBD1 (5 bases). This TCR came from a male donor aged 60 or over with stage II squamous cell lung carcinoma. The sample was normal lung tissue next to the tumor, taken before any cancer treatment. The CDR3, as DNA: TGTGCCAGCACAAAGGGGTTGAACACTGAAGCTTTCTTT. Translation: CASTKGLNTEAFF.